What follows is one TCR beta chain and its context. The ends lost 1 base at V and 4 bases at J; junction bases unmatched: 5. Per the germline V gene, CDR1 is SGDLS and CDR2 is YYNGEE. The CDR3 consists of 15 residues. The entry originates in a study of blood T cell repertoires in COVID-19. Looking at the study overall: Acute-phase and convalescent COVID-19 samples originated in the United States, Italy and Spain. T cells, B-cell-depleted T cells, or PBMCs provided the cDNA or gDNA that served as material.

As originally analysed: Using reference gene primer amplification, nucleated cell counts were estimated. The table came from immunoSEQ multiplex PCR; TCRdb's copy has only in-frame clones and leaves some out. Clone size and the V and J calls come from that table; the DNA yielded D and trimming. The sample has about 160,000 clones; 80% to 95% are singletons. This receptor was identified in a man aged 30 to 45 with COVID-19, enrolled during active disease. Sequences were obtained from peripheral blood. The rearrangement links TRBV9 to TRBJ2-1; 7 positions agree with TRBD2. CDR3: CASSVRDYLYNEQFF. DNA for the CDR3: TGTGCCAGCAGCGTAAGGGACTACCTTTACAATGAGCAGTTCTTC. Looking up the rest from reference TRBV9 and TRBJ2-1 gives the full variable domain: DSGVTQTPKHLITATGQRVTLRCSPRSGDLSVYWYQQSLDQGLQFLIQYYNGEERAKGNILERFSAQQFPDLHSELNLSSLELGDSALYFCASSVRDYLYNEQFFGPGTRLTVL.